This TCR beta chain was captured by sequencing in a study of cytomegalovirus exposure and HLA in healthy donors. Whole-study findings and limits: Earlier results showed most TCR beta V segments being productive about 87% or about 30% of the time. Later, an analysis showed that TCR beta chains associated with HLA were more clonally expanded than others that were equally common. A missense variant in DCLRE1C was later tied to TCR beta V- and J-gene trimming. Reports showed the classifier diagnosing cytomegalovirus status with high specificity and sensitivity.

Points on this clone: The antigen is undetermined.

V was cut by 1 base and J by 0 bases, with 6 bases left in between. This CDR3 contains 14 residues. In germline, CDR1 is SGHAT, CDR2 FQNNGV. PCR employed 60 Vbeta and 13 Jbeta primers. Clones were read by immunoSEQ multiplex PCR, and TCRdb kept only the in-frame ones, dropping some. The repertoire holds over 110,000 clones, with over 75% as singletons. The sequence derives from a woman in her forties or fifties in good health and CMV-seropositive. The chain combines TRBV11-2 with TRBJ1-2; no reliable D call. Sequencing was carried out using PBMCs. CDR3 sequence (DNA): TGTGCCAGCAGCTTAGGGCCAGCTAACTATGGCTACACCTTC. This translates into CASSLGPANYGYTF.